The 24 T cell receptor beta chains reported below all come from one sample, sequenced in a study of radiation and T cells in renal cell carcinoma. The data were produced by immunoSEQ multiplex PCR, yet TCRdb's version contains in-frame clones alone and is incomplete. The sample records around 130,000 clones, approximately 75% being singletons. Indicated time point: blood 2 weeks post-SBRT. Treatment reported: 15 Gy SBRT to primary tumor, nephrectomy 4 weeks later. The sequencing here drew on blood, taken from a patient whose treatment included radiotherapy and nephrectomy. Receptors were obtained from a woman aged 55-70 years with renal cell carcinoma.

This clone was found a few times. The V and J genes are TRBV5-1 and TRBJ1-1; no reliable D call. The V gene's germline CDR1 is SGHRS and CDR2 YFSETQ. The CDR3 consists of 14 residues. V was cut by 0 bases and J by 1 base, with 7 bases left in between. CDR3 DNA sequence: TGCGCCAGCAGCTTGGTCCAACAGAACACTGAAGCTTTCTTT. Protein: CASSLVQQNTEAFF. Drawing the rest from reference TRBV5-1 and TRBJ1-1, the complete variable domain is KAGVTQTPRYLIKTRGQQVTLSCSPISGHRSVSWYQQTPGQGLQFLFEYFSETQRNKGNFPGRFSGRQFSNSRSEMNVSTLELGDSALYLCASSLVQQNTEAFFGQGTRLTVV.

CDR3 sequence (DNA): TGTGCCAGTAGTAGCCCCGGACAGGGGGCGGGTTCACCCCTCCACTTT. Translation: CASSSPGQGAGSPLHF. The chain couples TRBV19 to TRBJ1-6; TRBD1 matches 11 bases. The V and J ends lost 4 bases and 9 bases, in that order; junction bases with no gene match: 8. The germline V gene encodes CDR1 LNHDA and CDR2 SQIVND (reference sequence). CDR3 length: 16 residues.

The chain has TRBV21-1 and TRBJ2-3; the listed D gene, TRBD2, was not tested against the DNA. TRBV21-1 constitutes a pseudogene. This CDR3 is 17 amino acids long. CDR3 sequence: CASSQGLAGPFTDTQYF. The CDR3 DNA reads TGTGCCAGCAGCCAGGGACTAGCGGGACCTTTCACAGATACGCAGTATTTT.

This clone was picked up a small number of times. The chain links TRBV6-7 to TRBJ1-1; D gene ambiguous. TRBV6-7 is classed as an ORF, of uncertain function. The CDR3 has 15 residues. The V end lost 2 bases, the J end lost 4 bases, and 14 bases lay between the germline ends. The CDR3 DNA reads TGTGCCAGCAGTTACCAGGACCGGGAGGGCACTGAAGCTTTCTTT. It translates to CASSYQDREGTEAFF.

In DNA form, the CDR3 reads TGTGCCAGCAGCGTAGAGGCGGTCCCGGAGGTTGACACCATATATTTT. Its translation: CASSVEAVPEVDTIYF. V gene TRBV9 combines with J gene TRBJ1-3; D is unresolved. Trimming removed 0 bases from V and 8 bases from J, with 18 bases in between. The CDR3 has 16 amino acids. Germline CDR1 reads SGDLS; CDR2 reads YYNGEE. The entire variable domain, with the rest obtained from reference TRBV9 and TRBJ1-3, is as follows: DSGVTQTPKHLITATGQRVTLRCSPRSGDLSVYWYQQSLDQGLQFLIQYYNGEERAKGNILERFSAQQFPDLHSELNLSSLELGDSALYFCASSVEAVPEVDTIYFGEGSWLTVV.

CDR3 sequence: CSVATSDYGYTF. The CDR3 DNA sequence: TGCAGCGTCGCCACCTCAGACTATGGCTACACCTTC. The chain has TRBV29-1 and TRBJ1-2; D is unresolved. This CDR3 comprises 12 residues. The germline V and J ends were trimmed by 6 bases and 3 bases, with 11 bases remaining between them. Germline V gene sequence: CDR1 SQVTM, CDR2 ANQGSEA. Filled out from reference TRBV29-1 and TRBJ1-2, the complete variable domain reads SAVISQKPSRDICQRGTSLTIQCQVDSQVTMMFWYRQQPGQSLTLIATANQGSEATYESGFVIDKFPISRPNLTFSTLTVSNMSPEDSSIYLCSVATSDYGYTFGSGTRLTVV.

The CDR3 nucleotides read TGTGCCAGCAGCGCAGCAGGTTTATCCACCTACGAGCAGTACTTC. It specifies CASSAAGLSTYEQYF. The rearrangement links TRBV9 to TRBJ2-5; the D is unclear. The J call may not be correct, given that the DNA end is closer to TRBJ2-7. The CDR3 sequence is 15 residues long. Germline lookup yields CDR1 SGDLS and CDR2 YYNGEE.

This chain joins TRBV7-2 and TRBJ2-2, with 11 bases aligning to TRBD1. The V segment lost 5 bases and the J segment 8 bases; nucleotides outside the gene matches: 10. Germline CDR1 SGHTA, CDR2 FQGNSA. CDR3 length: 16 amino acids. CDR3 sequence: CASSLSSGTGGGELFF. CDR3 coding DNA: TGTGCCAGCAGCCTCTCCTCCGGGACAGGGGGAGGGGAGCTGTTTTTT.

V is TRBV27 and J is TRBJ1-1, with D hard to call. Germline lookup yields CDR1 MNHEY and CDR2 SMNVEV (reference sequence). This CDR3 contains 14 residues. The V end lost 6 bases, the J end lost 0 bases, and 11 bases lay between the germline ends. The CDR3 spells CASSSAEVNTEAFF. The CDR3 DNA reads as TGTGCCAGCAGCTCGGCGGAAGTGAACACTGAAGCTTTCTTT.

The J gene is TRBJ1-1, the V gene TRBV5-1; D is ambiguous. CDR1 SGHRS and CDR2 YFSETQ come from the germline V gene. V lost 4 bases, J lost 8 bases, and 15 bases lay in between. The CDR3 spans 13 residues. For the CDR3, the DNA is TGCGCCAGCAGCCTCGACAACGACCGAGAAGCTTTCTTT. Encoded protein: CASSLDNDREAFF.

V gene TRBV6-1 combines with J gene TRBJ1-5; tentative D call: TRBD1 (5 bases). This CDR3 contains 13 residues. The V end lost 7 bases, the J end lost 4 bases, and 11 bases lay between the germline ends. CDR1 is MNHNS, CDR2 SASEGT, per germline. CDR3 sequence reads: CASTEGVNQPQHF. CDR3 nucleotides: TGTGCCAGCACCGAAGGGGTAAATCAGCCCCAGCATTTT.

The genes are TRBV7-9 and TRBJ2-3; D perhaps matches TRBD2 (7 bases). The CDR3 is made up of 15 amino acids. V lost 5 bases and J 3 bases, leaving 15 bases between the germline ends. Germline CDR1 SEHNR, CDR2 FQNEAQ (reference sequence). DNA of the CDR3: TGTGCCAGCAGCCCCCGCGGGGGCGCGACAGATACGCAGTATTTT. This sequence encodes CASSPRGGATDTQYF.

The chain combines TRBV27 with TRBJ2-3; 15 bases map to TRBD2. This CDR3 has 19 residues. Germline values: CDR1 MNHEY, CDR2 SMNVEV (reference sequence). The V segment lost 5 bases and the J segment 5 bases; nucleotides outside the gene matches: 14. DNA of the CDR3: TGTGCCAGCAGTAGGGGACTAGCGGGAGGCCTGGGGTTTGGAGATACGCAGTATTTT. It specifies CASSRGLAGGLGFGDTQYF.

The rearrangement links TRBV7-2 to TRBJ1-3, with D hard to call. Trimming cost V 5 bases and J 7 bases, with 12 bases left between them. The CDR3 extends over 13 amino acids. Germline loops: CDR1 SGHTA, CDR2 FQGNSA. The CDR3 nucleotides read TGTGCCAGCAGCCTACCAGGAAGGAACACCATATATTTT. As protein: CASSLPGRNTIYF.

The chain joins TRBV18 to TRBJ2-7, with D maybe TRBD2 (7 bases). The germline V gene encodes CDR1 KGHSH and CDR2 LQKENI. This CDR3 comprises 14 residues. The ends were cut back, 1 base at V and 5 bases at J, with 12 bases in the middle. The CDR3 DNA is TGTGCCAGCTCACCACTCGGGGGGCCCAACGAGCAGTACTTC. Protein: CASSPLGGPNEQYF.

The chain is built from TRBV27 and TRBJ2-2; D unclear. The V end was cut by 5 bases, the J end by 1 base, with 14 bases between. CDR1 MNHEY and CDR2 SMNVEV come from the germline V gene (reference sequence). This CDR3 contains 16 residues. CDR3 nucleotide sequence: TGTGCCAGCAGTCCCATCGGTCTACAGAACACCGGGGAGCTGTTTTTT. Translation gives CASSPIGLQNTGELFF.

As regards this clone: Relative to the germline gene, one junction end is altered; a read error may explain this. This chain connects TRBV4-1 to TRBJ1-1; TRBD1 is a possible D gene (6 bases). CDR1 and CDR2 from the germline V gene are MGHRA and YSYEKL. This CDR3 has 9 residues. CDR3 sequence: CASSRGGAF. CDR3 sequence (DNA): TGCGCCAGCTCTCGTGGGGGGGCCTTT.

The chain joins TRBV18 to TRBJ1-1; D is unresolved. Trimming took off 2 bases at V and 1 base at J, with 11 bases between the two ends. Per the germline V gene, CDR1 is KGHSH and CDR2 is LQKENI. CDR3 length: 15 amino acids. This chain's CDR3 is CASSPVPHSNTEAFF. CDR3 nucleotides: TGTGCCAGCTCACCAGTCCCCCATTCGAACACTGAAGCTTTCTTT.

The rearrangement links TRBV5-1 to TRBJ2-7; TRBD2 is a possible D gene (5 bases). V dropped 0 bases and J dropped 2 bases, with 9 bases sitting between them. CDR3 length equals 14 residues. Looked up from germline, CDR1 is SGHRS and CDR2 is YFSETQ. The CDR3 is CASSLGTRAYEQYF. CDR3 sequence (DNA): TGCGCCAGCAGCTTGGGGACGAGGGCCTACGAGCAGTACTTC.

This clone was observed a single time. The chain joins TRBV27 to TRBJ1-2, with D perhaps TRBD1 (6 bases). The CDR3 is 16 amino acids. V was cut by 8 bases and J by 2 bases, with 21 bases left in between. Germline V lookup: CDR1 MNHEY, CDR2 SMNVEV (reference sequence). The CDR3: CASSIGGPKENYGYTF. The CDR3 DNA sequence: TGTGCCAGCTCAATCGGGGGGCCCAAGGAGAACTATGGCTACACCTTC.

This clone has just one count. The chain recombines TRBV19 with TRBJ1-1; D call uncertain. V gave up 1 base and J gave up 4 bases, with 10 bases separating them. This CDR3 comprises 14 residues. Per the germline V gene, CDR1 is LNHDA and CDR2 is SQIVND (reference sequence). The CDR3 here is CASSIGDLFTEAFF. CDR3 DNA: TGTGCCAGTAGTATAGGAGATCTATTCACTGAAGCTTTCTTT.

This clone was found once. The DNA for the CDR3 is TGTGCCACCGCGACAGGGGGCACAGATACGCAGTATTTT. Translation gives CATATGGTDTQYF. V and J are TRBV15 and TRBJ2-3, with 8 bases aligning to TRBD1. Trimming took 8 bases from V and 1 from J; bases not matched to a gene: 2. Germline CDR1 LNHNV, CDR2 YYDKDF (reference sequence). This CDR3 comprises 13 residues.

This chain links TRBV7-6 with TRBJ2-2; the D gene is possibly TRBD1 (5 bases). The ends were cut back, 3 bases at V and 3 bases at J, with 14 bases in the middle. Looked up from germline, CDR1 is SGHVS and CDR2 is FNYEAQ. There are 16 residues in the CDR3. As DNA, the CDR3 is TGTGCCAGCAGCTTCCCCGACAGTCGATACACCGGGGAGCTGTTTTTT. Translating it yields CASSFPDSRYTGELFF.

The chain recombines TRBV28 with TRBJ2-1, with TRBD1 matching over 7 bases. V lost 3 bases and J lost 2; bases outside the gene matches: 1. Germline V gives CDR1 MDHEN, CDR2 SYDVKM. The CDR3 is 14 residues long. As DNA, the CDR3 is TGTGCCAGCAGTTTGACAGGGACCTACAATGAGCAGTTCTTC. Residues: CASSLTGTYNEQFF. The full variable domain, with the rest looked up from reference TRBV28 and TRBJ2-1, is DVKVTQSSRYLVKRTGEKVFLECVQDMDHENMFWYRQDPGLGLRLIYFSYDVKMKEKGDIPEGYSVSREKKERFSLILESASTNQTSMYLCASSLTGTYNEQFFGPGTRLTVL.